This T cell receptor beta chain was sequenced during a study of shared clonotypes between healthy human individuals. Study overall: For every donor, three CD4 naive, three CD4 memory, two CD8 naive and one CD8 memory plates were used. General study findings and limits: The study sampled only blood, and tissue repertoires likely differ. Several donors held about 5% of naive CD4 clonotypes in common.

Comment on this clone: The antigen is not known. The same CDR3 also results from other DNA sequences found in this sample.

V trimming: 1 base; J trimming: 2 bases; junction bases outside the gene matches: 1. Germline CDR1 is SGHRS and CDR2 is YFSETQ. This CDR3 is built from 14 residues. Here immunoSEQ multiplex PCR was the method, and the copy in TCRdb shows in-frame clones only, minus some. The table has 2,500,000 or so clones, around 93% seen once; the top ten hold roughly 0.34%. The rearrangement links TRBV5-1 to TRBJ2-5, with TRBD2 matching over 8 bases. The sequenced material came from naive CD4+ T cells from PBMCs. Stated subset: CD45RA+ positively selected. The sequence derives from a man between 18 and 29 years old in good health. Some clones in this sample may be carry-over from other donors' samples. CDR3 protein: CASSLSGGQETQYF. The CDR3 DNA reads TGCGCCAGCAGCTTGTCGGGGGGGCAAGAGACCCAGTACTTC.